The clone carrying this TCR beta chain was seen a few times. The data originate from a study of cytomegalovirus exposure and HLA in healthy donors. The CDR3 has 13 residues. Deletions cut 2 bases from V and 4 bases from J, with 7 bases between. CDR1 and CDR2 (germline): MGHDK, SYGVNS. The protocol was immunoSEQ multiplex PCR, while the TCRdb copy is restricted to in-frame clones and leaves out a portion. The sample includes 150,000 to 200,000 clones, 84% of them seen just once. This sequence joins TRBV25-1 and TRBJ2-3; weak D call: TRBD1 (5 bases). The source material was PBMCs. The TCR comes from a young man in good health and CMV-seropositive. The DNA for the CDR3 is TGTGCCAGCAGTGAACTAGGGGCAGATACGCAGTATTTT. It specifies CASSELGADTQYF.